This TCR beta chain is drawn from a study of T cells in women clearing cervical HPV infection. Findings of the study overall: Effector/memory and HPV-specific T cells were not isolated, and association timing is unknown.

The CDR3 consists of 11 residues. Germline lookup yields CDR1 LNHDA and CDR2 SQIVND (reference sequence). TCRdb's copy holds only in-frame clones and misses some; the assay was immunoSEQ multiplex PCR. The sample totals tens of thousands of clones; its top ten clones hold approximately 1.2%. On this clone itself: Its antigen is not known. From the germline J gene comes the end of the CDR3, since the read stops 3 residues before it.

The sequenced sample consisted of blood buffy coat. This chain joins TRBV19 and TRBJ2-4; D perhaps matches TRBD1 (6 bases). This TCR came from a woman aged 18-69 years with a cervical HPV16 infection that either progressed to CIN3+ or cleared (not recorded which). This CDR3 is CASKQGDGQYF. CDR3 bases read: TGTGCCAGTAAACAGGGTGACGGT.